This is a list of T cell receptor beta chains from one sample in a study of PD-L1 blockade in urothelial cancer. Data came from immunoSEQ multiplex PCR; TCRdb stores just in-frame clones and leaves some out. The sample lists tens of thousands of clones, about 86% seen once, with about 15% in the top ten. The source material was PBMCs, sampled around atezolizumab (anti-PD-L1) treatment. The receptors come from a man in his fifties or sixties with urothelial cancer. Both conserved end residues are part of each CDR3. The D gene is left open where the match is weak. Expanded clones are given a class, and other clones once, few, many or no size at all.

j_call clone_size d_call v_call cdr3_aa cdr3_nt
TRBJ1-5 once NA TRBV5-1 CASAPGGGGNQPQHF TGCGCCAGCGCCCCGGGAGGAGGGGGAAATCAGCCCCAGCATTTT
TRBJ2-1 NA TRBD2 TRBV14 CASQRTSGYNEQFF TGTGCCAGTCAACGGACTAGCGGATACAATGAGCAGTTCTTC
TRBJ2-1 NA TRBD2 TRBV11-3 CASSRTSPSYNEQFF TGTGCCAGCAGCAGGACTAGTCCTTCCTACAATGAGCAGTTCTTC
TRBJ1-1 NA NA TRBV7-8 CASSLQLDTQAFF TGTGCCAGCAGCTTACAATTGGACACCCAAGCTTTCTTT
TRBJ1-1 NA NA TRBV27 CASSLSRNLNTEAFF TGTGCCAGCAGTTTATCCAGGAACTTGAACACTGAAGCTTTCTTT
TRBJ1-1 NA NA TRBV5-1 CASSLRGGTEAFF TGCGCCAGCAGCTTGAGAGGGGGCACTGAAGCTTTCTTT
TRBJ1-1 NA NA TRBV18 CASSPLAGNTEAFF TGTGCCAGCTCACCACTGGCAGGGAACACTGAAGCTTTCTTT
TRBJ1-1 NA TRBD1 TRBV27 CASNDRGLYTEAFF TGTGCCAGCAATGACAGGGGGTTGTACACTGAAGCTTTCTTT
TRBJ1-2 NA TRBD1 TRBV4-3 CASSQTTGGGLNYGYTF TGCGCCAGCAGCCAAACAACAGGGGGTGGACTAAACTATGGCTACACCTTC
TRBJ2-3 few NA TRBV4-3 CASSQEGADTDTQYF TGCGCCAGCAGCCAAGAAGGAGCGGACACAGATACGCAGTATTTT